This T cell receptor beta chain originates from a study of response to subunit inactivated influenza vaccine. Looked up from germline, CDR1 is MNHNS and CDR2 is SASEGT. Deletions cut 7 bases from V and 3 bases from J, with 13 bases between. The CDR3 length is 13 residues. TCRdb re-called the RT-PCR reads with MiXCR, one entry per CDR3 protein. The sample lists a few hundred thousand distinct CDR3 sequences, 14% occurring once. The TCR was taken from a man between 50 and 59 years old who received an inactivated influenza vaccine. The V call is TRBV6-1, the J call TRBJ2-7; tentative D call: TRBD2 (6 bases). The source material was PBMCs from blood, sampled about 13 days after vaccination. CDR3 DNA sequence: TGTGCCAGCACCCGCCCCGGGGGCTACGAGCAGTACTTC. As protein: CASTRPGGYEQYF.